This TCR beta chain was captured in a study of PD-1 blockade in mismatch repair-deficient tumors. Overall study: Patients had 12 mismatch repair-deficient cancer types, all previously treated and progressing.

Notes on this clone: Its antigen is unknown.

Method: immunoSEQ multiplex PCR; TCRdb's copy keeps in-frame clones and lacks some. The sample lists tens of thousands of clones, 78% occurring once. General study results and limits: Rapid post-treatment expansion, then contraction, generally preceding radiologic response, marked tumor-resident clones.

Mismatch repair deficiency was confirmed in all patients, by PCR or immunohistochemistry. The TCR-sequenced patients were a few responders to pembrolizumab. This sample comprised peripheral blood, obtained 4 weeks after starting pembrolizumab. This sequence was found in an adult with mismatch repair-deficient cancer.

CDR3: CASSSLTFGRISGNSYNEQFF. DNA for the CDR3: TGTGCCAGCAGTTCTTTGACATTTGGGAGAATAAGCGGGAACTCCTACAATGAGCAGTTCTTC. The V call is TRBV27, the J call TRBJ2-1, with 7 bases aligning to TRBD2. From germline, CDR1 is MNHEY and CDR2 SMNVEV (reference sequence). The length of the CDR3 is 21 residues. V shed 4 bases and J 0 bases; nucleotides not matched to a gene: 21.